The 6 T cell receptor beta chains presented below share a single source sample, sequenced in a study of blood T cell repertoires in COVID-19. Assay used: immunoSEQ multiplex PCR; TCRdb lists only in-frame clones, some missing. The data contain 45,000 to 60,000 clones, about four fifths of them singletons. The sample was peripheral blood. The receptor set was obtained from a woman aged 55-75 years with acute or convalescent COVID-19.

The chain joins TRBV19 to TRBJ1-2; 7 bases map to TRBD1. V shed 3 bases, J shed 3 bases, and the junction held 4 bases outside the gene matches. The CDR3 is made up of 14 amino acids. Germline V gene data show CDR1 as LNHDA and CDR2 as SQIVND (reference sequence). This CDR3 is CASSIGQDYYGYTF. CDR3 nucleotide sequence: TGTGCCAGTAGTATTGGACAGGACTACTATGGCTACACCTTC.

CDR3 sequence (DNA): TGTGCTAGTGGTTCGCAGGGACAGCTGAGCTCTGGAAACACCATATATTTT. Its translation is CASGSQGQLSSGNTIYF. This chain connects TRBV12-5 to TRBJ1-3, with TRBD1 identical over 7 bases. The junction had 9 bases not matched to a gene; V was cut back by 4 bases and J by 0 bases. CDR1 and CDR2 (germline): LGHNT, FRNRAP. This CDR3 contains 17 residues.

V is TRBV19 and J is TRBJ2-1, with D perhaps matching TRBD2 (6 bases). The CDR3 loop spans 16 amino acids. The germline gives CDR1 LNHDA, CDR2 SQIVND (reference sequence). The V gene lost 2 bases and the J gene lost 0 bases, with 11 bases spanning the gap. The CDR3 sequence is CASSIIPAGSYNEQFF. The CDR3 nucleotides are TGTGCCAGTAGTATAATTCCAGCGGGCTCCTACAATGAGCAGTTCTTC.

Only a few counts were recorded for this clone. J is TRBJ1-2 and V is TRBV15; no reliable D call. The V gene's germline CDR1 is LNHNV and CDR2 YYDKDF (reference sequence). This CDR3 comprises 14 residues. Between the trimmed V and J ends, which lost 0 bases and 5 bases, there was a span of 10 bases. CDR3: CATSRDYGEYGYTF. In DNA form, the CDR3 reads TGTGCCACCAGCAGAGATTACGGAGAGTATGGCTACACCTTC.

This chain links TRBV24-1 with TRBJ2-7; 8 nucleotides align to TRBD2. V shed 5 bases and J 7 bases; nucleotides not matched to a gene: 6. CDR1 is KGHDR and CDR2 is SFDVKD in the germline V gene. The CDR3 contains 13 residues. CDR3 in amino acids: CATSGPSGREQYF. For the CDR3, the DNA is TGTGCCACCAGTGGACCTAGCGGGCGGGAGCAGTACTTC.

This chain links TRBV2 with TRBJ2-1, with D perhaps TRBD2 (5 bases). This CDR3 region has 12 residues. The germline V and J ends were trimmed by 8 bases and 6 bases, with 11 bases remaining between them. From germline, CDR1 is SNHLY and CDR2 FYNNEI. This chain's CDR3 is CASLALVNEQFF. The CDR3 DNA reads TGTGCCAGCCTAGCTCTAGTCAATGAGCAGTTCTTC.